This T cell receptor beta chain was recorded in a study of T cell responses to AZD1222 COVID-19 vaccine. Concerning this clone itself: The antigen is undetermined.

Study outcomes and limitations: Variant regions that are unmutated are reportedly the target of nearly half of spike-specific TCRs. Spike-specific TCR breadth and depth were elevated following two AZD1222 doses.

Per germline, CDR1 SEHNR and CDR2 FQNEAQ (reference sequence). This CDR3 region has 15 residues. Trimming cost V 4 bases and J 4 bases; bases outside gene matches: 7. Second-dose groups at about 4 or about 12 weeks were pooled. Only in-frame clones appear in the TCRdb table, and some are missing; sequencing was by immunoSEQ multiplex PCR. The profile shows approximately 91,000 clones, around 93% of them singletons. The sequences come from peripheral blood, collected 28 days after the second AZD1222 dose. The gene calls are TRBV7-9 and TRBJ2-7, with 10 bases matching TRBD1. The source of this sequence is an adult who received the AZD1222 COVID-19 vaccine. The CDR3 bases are TGTGCCAGCAGCTACCCGGGGGGACAGGGGTACGAGCAGTACTTC. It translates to CASSYPGGQGYEQYF.